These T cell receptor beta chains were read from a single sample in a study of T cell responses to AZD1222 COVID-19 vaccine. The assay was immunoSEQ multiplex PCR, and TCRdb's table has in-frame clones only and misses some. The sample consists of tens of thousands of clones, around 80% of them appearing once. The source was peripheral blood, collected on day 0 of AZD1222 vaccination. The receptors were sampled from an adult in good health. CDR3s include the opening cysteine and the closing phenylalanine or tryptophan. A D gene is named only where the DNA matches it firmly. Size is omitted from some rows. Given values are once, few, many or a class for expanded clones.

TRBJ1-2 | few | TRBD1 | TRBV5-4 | CASSMNRQGGGGYTF | TGTGCCAGCAGCATGAATCGACAGGGCGGAGGGGGCTACACCTTC
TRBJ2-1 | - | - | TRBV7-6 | CASSSRGHSGNEQFF | TGTGCCAGCAGCTCCCGGGGGCATTCGGGCAATGAGCAGTTCTTC
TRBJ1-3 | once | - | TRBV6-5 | CASSPGTSGNTIYF | TGTGCCAGCAGTCCAGGAACCTCTGGAAACACCATATATTTT
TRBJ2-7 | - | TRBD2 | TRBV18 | CASSPGLDPYEQYF | TGTGCCAGCTCACCGGGACTAGATCCCTACGAGCAGTACTTC
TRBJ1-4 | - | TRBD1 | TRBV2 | CAIRQGGEKLFF | TGTGCCATCCGACAGGGAGGTGAAAAACTGTTTTTT
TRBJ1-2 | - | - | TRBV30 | CAWSGGSNYGYTF | TGTGCCTGGAGTGGGGGCTCTAACTATGGCTACACCTTC
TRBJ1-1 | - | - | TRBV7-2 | CASSPQMNTEAFF | TGTGCCAGCAGCCCTCAGATGAACACTGAAGCTTTCTTT
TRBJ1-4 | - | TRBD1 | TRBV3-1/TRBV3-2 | CASSTPQGVNEKLFF | TGTGCCAGCAGCACACCACAGGGGGTTAATGAAAAACTGTTTTTT
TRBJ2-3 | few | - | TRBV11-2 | CASSLEPGNTQYF | TGTGCCAGCAGCTTAGAACCAGGGAATACGCAGTATTTT
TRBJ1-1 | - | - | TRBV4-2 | CASSQTGGFGGEAFF | TGTGCCAGCAGCCAGACGGGGGGTTTCGGTGGTGAAGCTTTCTTT
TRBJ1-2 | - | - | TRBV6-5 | CASSYSTATLGYGYTF | TGTGCCAGCAGTTACTCGACGGCGACCCTTGGCTATGGCTACACCTTC
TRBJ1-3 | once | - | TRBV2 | CASSEPGGADSGNTIYF | TGTGCCAGCAGTGAACCCGGGGGGGCCGACTCTGGAAACACCATATATTTT
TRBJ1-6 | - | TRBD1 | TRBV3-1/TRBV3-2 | CASSQGQGNSPLHF | TGTGCCAGCAGCCAAGGACAGGGAAATTCACCCCTCCACTTT
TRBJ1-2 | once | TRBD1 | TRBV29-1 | CSVEPDRGLSYGYTF | TGCAGCGTTGAACCGGACAGGGGGCTTTCGTATGGCTACACCTTC
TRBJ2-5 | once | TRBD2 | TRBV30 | CAWTPGLAGGEETQYF | TGTGCCTGGACCCCGGGACTAGCGGGAGGAGAGGAGACCCAGTACTTC
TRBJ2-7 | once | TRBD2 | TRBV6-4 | CASSDILAGGVSYEQYF | TGTGCCAGCAGTGATATACTAGCGGGAGGGGTCTCCTACGAGCAGTACTTC
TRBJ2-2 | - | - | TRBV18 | CASSPDSTGELFF | TGTGCCAGCTCACCCGACAGCACCGGGGAGCTGTTTTTT
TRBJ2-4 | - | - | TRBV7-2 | CASSPQGALAKNIQYF | TGTGCCAGCAGCCCGCAGGGTGCCCTAGCCAAAAACATTCAGTACTTC
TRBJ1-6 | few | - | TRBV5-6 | CASSLTSGHGNSPLHF | TGTGCCAGCAGCTTGACCTCGGGCCACGGCAATTCACCCCTCCACTTT
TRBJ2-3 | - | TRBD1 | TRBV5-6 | CASSFLGQDTDTQYF | TGTGCCAGCAGCTTTTTGGGACAGGACACAGATACGCAGTATTTT
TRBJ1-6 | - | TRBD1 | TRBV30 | CAWSPRGVSPLHF | TGTGCCTGGAGCCCCAGGGGGGTTTCACCCCTCCACTTT
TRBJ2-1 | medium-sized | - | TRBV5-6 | CASSLSWLNAEQFF | TGTGCCAGCAGCTTGTCCTGGTTAAATGCTGAGCAGTTCTTC
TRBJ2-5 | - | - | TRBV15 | CATSRYPGVGTQYF | TGTGCCACCAGCAGATACCCGGGGGTTGGGACCCAGTACTTC
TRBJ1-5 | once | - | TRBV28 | CASSPGGAGAKPQHF | TGTGCCAGCAGTCCGGGTGGTGCGGGGGCGAAGCCCCAGCATTTT
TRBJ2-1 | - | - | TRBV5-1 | CASSLEGYYNEQFF | TGCGCCAGCAGCTTGGAGGGGTATTACAATGAGCAGTTCTTC
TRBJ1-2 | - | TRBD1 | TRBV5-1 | CASSPGTGGKDYGYTF | TGCGCCAGCAGCCCGGGGACAGGGGGGAAGGACTATGGCTACACCTTC
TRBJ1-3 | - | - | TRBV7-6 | CASSRPGGSGNTIYF | TGTGCCAGCAGCCGCCCGGGGGGCTCTGGAAACACCATATATTTT
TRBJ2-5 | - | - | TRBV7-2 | CASSLSSGQETQYF | TGTGCCAGCAGCTTATCGTCAGGGCAAGAGACCCAGTACTTC
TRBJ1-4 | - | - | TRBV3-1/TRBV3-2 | CASGGASGEKLFF | TGTGCCAGCGGAGGGGCATCGGGTGAAAAACTGTTTTTT
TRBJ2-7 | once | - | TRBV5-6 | CASSLVGIGEQYF | TGTGCCAGCAGCTTGGTTGGAATCGGCGAGCAGTACTTC
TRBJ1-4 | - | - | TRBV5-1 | CASSYLSTNEKLFF | TGCGCCAGCAGCTATCTATCAACTAATGAAAAACTGTTTTTT
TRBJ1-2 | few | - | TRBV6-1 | CASSVEDGQVVYGYTF | TGTGCCAGCAGTGTGGAAGATGGGCAGGTGGTCTATGGCTACACCTTC
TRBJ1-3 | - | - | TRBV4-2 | CASRKRGTEGTIYF | TGTGCCAGCAGAAAGCGGGGTACGGAGGGCACCATATATTTT
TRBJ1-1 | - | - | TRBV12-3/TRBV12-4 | CASTPAGNTEAFF | TGTGCCAGCACCCCAGCAGGAAACACTGAAGCTTTCTTT
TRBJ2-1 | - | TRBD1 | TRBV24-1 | CATSEHRGRGNEQFF | TGTGCCACCAGTGAACACAGGGGCCGAGGCAATGAGCAGTTCTTC
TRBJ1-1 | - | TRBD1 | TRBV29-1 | CSVPGQGMNTEAFF | TGCAGCGTCCCGGGACAGGGGATGAACACTGAAGCTTTCTTT
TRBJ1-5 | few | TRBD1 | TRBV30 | CAWSGTGSNQPQHF | TGTGCCTGGAGTGGGACAGGCAGTAATCAGCCCCAGCATTTT
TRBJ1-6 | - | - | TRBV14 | CASSRMSGVSSPLHF | TGTGCCAGCAGCAGGATGTCAGGGGTTTCGTCACCCCTCCACTTT
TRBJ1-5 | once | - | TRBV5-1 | CASSLAMGPNQPQHF | TGCGCCAGCAGCTTGGCCATGGGCCCCAATCAGCCCCAGCATTTT
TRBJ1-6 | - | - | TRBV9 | CASSVEHHNSPLHF | TGTGCCAGCAGCGTTGAACACCATAATTCACCCCTCCACTTT
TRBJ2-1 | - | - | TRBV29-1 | CSVGDTPEQFF | TGCAGCGTTGGGGACACCCCTGAGCAGTTCTTC
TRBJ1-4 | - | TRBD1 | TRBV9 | CASSVAGTGRSKLFF | TGTGCCAGCAGCGTAGCGGGGACAGGGAGATCAAAACTGTTTTTT
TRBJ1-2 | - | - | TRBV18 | CASSPATGDGYTF | TGTGCCAGCTCACCAGCCACGGGAGATGGCTACACCTTC
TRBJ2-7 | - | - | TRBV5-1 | CASSFEGSGPYEQYF | TGCGCCAGCAGCTTCGAAGGGTCGGGTCCCTACGAGCAGTACTTC
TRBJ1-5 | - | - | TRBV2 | CASKDTNQPQHF | TGTGCCAGCAAGGACACCAATCAGCCCCAGCATTTT
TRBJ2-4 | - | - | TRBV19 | CASTKDYRTAKNIQYF | TGTGCCAGTACAAAGGATTACCGGACAGCCAAAAACATTCAGTACTTC
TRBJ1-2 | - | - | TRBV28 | CASSPPGRSYGYTF | TGTGCCAGCAGTCCCCCCGGGAGGTCCTATGGCTACACCTTC